The 10 T cell receptor beta chains below come from one sample, sequenced in a study of Ad26.COV2.S vaccination and SARS-CoV-2 variants. Sequenced by immunoSEQ multiplex PCR; TCRdb stores in-frame clones only, minus some. The profile shows 300,000 to 500,000 clones, roughly nine tenths of them singletons. Sample treatment: roughly 18 received Ad26.COV2.S at low or high dose, single or two shots; about 5 received placebo; per-sample allocation not given. Samples were taken on day 63 after the first vaccine or placebo injection. The sequenced sample was peripheral blood, obtained in a trial of Ad26.COV2.S vaccine versus placebo. These receptors came from a person aged 18-65 years who received the Ad26.COV2.S COVID-19 vaccine or a placebo.

This chain uses TRBV5-4 with TRBJ1-6, with 11 bases identical to TRBD1. The CDR3 is made up of 15 amino acids. V shed 4 bases, J shed 8 bases, and the junction held 5 bases outside the gene matches. The germline V gene has CDR1 SGHNT and CDR2 YYREEE (reference sequence). The CDR3 sequence: CASSPGQGGDSPLHF. The DNA for the CDR3 is TGTGCCAGCAGCCCGGGACAGGGGGGGGATTCACCCCTCCACTTT.

The J gene is TRBJ1-6, the V gene TRBV6-5, with D possibly being TRBD1 (6 bases). Trimming stripped 6 bases from V and 10 bases from J, with 16 bases between. This CDR3 contains 14 residues. The germline V gene has CDR1 MNHEY and CDR2 SVGAGI. The CDR3 DNA reads as TGTGCCAGCAGCTCTCAGGGGCCTGGATCACCCCTCCACTTT. Protein product: CASSSQGPGSPLHF.

The V and J genes are TRBV29-1 and TRBJ2-3; 9 nucleotides match TRBD2. This CDR3 spans 13 amino acids. The trim removed 0 bases at V and 15 bases at J, leaving 10 bases unmatched. Germline V CDR1 and CDR2: SQVTM, ANQGSEA. This CDR3 reads CSVEDSVAGALYF. CDR3 DNA sequence: TGCAGCGTTGAAGATTCTGTAGCGGGGGCCCTCTATTTT.

The V and J genes are TRBV27 and TRBJ2-7, with unresolved D. V lost 5 bases and J lost 3, with 14 bases in between. The CDR3 is 14 residues long. CDR1 is MNHEY and CDR2 is SMNVEV in the germline V gene (reference sequence). The CDR3 loop is CASSPTASLYEQYF. The CDR3 DNA reads TGTGCCAGCAGTCCAACTGCAAGCCTCTACGAGCAGTACTTC.

The J gene is TRBJ1-6, the V gene TRBV5-4; possible D gene TRBD1, 6 bases. The CDR3 consists of 15 residues. Trimming took 2 bases from V and 7 from J, leaving 13 bases between them. Germline V gene lookup returns CDR1 SGHNT and CDR2 YYREEE (reference sequence). The CDR3 DNA reads TGTGCCAGCAGCTTCGTGGGGACAAGAAATTCACCCCTCCACTTT. Translated: CASSFVGTRNSPLHF.

V gene TRBV7-9 combines with J gene TRBJ1-4, with a tentative D call TRBD1 (5 bases). Trimming left V 3 bases short and J 3 bases short, with 11 bases between. The germline CDR1 and CDR2 sequences are SEHNR and FQNEAQ (reference sequence). The CDR3 length is 15 residues. The CDR3 spells CASSFAQGANEKLFF. The DNA of the CDR3 is TGTGCCAGCAGCTTTGCTCAAGGGGCTAATGAAAAACTGTTTTTT.

V and J are TRBV5-1 and TRBJ2-1; 9 nucleotides align to TRBD2. V trimming: 4 bases; J trimming: 7 bases; junction bases outside the gene matches: 6. Looked up from germline, CDR1 is SGHRS and CDR2 is YFSETQ. This CDR3 region has 14 residues. The CDR3: CASSPGGLANEQFF. The CDR3 nucleotides are TGCGCCAGCAGCCCGGGCGGACTAGCGAATGAGCAGTTCTTC.

The rearrangement links TRBV25-1 to TRBJ2-7; D call uncertain. The V end lost 6 bases, the J end lost 2 bases, and 2 bases lay between the germline ends. This CDR3 is built from 10 residues. CDR1 is MGHDK and CDR2 is SYGVNS in the germline V gene. The DNA for the CDR3 is TGTGCCAGCAGAACCTACGAGCAGTACTTC. This gives the protein CASRTYEQYF.

This chain uses TRBV6-1 with TRBJ2-1; unclear D gene. Germline V gene sequence: CDR1 MNHNS, CDR2 SASEGT. The length of the CDR3 is 12 residues. The germline V and J ends were trimmed by 2 bases and 8 bases, with 7 bases remaining between them. In nucleotides, the CDR3 is TGTGCCAGCAGTGAATTCGGCCATGAGCAGTTCTTC. It translates to CASSEFGHEQFF.

This clone was observed a single time. This chain links TRBV19 with TRBJ2-5, with TRBD2 matching 9 bases. Losses at the gene ends were 0 bases for V and 5 bases for J; bases not matched to a gene: 7. Looked up from germline, CDR1 is LNHDA and CDR2 is SQIVND (reference sequence). The CDR3 runs 16 residues. DNA for the CDR3: TGTGCCAGTAGTATAGATTGGCGGGGGGGCACTGAGACCCAGTACTTC. Amino acid sequence: CASSIDWRGGTETQYF. Drawing the rest from reference TRBV19 and TRBJ2-5, the complete variable domain is DGGITQSPKYLFRKEGQNVTLSCEQNLNHDAMYWYRQDPGQGLRLIYYSQIVNDFQKGDIAEGYSVSREKKESFPLTVTSAQKNPTAFYLCASSIDWRGGTETQYFGPGTRLLVL.